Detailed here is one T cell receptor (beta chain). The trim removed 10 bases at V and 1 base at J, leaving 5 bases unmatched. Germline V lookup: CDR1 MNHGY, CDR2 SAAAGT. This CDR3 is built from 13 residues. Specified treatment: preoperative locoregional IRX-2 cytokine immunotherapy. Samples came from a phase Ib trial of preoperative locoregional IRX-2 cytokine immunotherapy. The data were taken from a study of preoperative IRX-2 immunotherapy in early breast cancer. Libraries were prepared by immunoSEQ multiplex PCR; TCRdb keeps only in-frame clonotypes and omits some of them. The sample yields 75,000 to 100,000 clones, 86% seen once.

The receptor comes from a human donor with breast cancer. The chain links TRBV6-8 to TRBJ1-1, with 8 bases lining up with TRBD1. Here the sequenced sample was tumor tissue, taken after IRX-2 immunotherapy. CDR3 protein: CAISGQGNTEAFF. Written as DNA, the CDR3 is TGTGCCATCAGCGGACAGGGGAACACTGAAGCTTTCTTT.